This TCR beta chain was sequenced for a study of CD8 T cells in Susac syndrome. General study results and limits: Repertoires of Susac syndrome CD4+ T cells lacked clonal expansion.

Reverse transcription used about 0.45 to 1 ug RNA and random hexamers. Across 54 Vbeta and 13 Jbeta, immunoSEQ multiplex PCR amplified TCR beta CDR3. TCRdb processed the immunoSEQ multiplex PCR reads anew with MiXCR; each CDR3 protein has one entry. Among about 180,000 distinct CDR3 sequences listed, roughly 92% were seen once. Recently defined diagnostic criteria for definite or probable disease were fulfilled by Susac syndrome patients. About this clonotype itself: The target antigen is unknown.

Losses at the gene ends were 4 bases for V and 7 bases for J; bases not matched to a gene: 4. The length of the CDR3 is 13 residues. CDR1 is GTSNPN and CDR2 is SVGIG in the germline V gene (reference sequence). The sequence was obtained from a human donor with Susac syndrome. This chain links TRBV30 with TRBJ1-6; TRBD1 matches 7 bases. Source material: CD4+ T cells from PBMCs. The CDR3 nucleotides are TGTGCCTGGACGACAGGGCGGAATTCACCCCTCCACTTT. It specifies CAWTTGRNSPLHF.